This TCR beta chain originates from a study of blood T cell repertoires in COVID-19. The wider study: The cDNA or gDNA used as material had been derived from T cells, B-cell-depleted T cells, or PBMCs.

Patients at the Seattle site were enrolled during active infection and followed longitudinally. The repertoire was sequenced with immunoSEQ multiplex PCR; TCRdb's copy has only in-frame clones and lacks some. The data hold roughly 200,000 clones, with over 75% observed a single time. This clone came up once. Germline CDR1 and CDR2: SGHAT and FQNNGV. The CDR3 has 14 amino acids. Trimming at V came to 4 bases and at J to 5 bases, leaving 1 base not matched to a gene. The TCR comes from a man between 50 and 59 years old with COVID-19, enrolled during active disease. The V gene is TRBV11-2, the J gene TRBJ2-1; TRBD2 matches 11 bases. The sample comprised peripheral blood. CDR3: CASSSTSGDNEQFF. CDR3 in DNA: TGTGCCAGCAGCTCGACTAGCGGGGACAATGAGCAGTTCTTC.